This T cell receptor (beta chain) was sequenced during a study of identical twins. Study findings and constraints: Fewer insertions were carried by abundant cord blood beta clonotypes, but none was seen in memory repertoires. The study found that models underestimated out-of-frame TCR alpha sharing in monozygotic twins. Twin-shared out-of-frame alpha sequences were enriched for low generation probability.

TCRdb analysed the 5' RACE reads with MiXCR anew, one entry per CDR3 protein. The sample gives a few hundred thousand distinct CDR3 sequences, under 9.5% of which show up once; 2.1% is in the top ten. The table lists this clonotype with a few counts. Its target is unknown. These data are also associated with another study on yellow fever vaccine responses in identical twins. That work states: Twins reportedly showed a vaccine T cell response that seemed partly convergent and partly personalized.

The TCR comes from a woman aged 18-29 years in good health. The sequenced sample was memory (CD45RO+) T cells sorted from blood.

The CDR3 DNA sequence: TGTGCCAGCAGCTTAGTCGGTGGCGGGAGGGTTCCTCTGGCCAAAAACATTCAGTACTTC. It translates to CASSLVGGGRVPLAKNIQYF. The V and J genes are TRBV11-1 and TRBJ2-4; 9 nucleotides line up with TRBD2. The junction had 14 bases not matched to a gene; V was cut back by 1 base and J by 1 base. The germline V gene has CDR1 SGHAT and CDR2 FQDESV (reference sequence). This CDR3 contains 20 residues.